What follows are 14 T cell receptor beta chains derived from one specimen sequenced in a study of cytomegalovirus exposure and HLA in healthy donors. Produced via immunoSEQ multiplex PCR; TCRdb's table is partial and in-frame only. The sample holds hundreds of thousands of clones, 80% to 90% seen once. Sequenced: PBMCs. The receptors originated from a woman between 18 and 30 years old in good health and CMV-seronegative.

CDR3 region: CASRRTGTGELFF. The CDR3 DNA is TGTGCCAGCAGAAGAACAGGGACCGGGGAGCTGTTTTTT. This chain links TRBV28 with TRBJ2-2; weak D call: TRBD1 (6 bases). Trimming shortened V by 6 bases and J by 5 bases, and 10 bases separated the two germline ends. The CDR3 covers 13 residues. The germline gives CDR1 MDHEN, CDR2 SYDVKM.

The V gene is TRBV5-8, the J gene TRBJ1-5, with D unresolved. Germline assignment: CDR1 SGHTS and CDR2 YDEGEE. Trimming took 0 bases from V and 4 from J, leaving 11 bases between them. This CDR3 is built from 15 residues. CDR3 amino acids: CASSLASHGNQPQHF. CDR3 DNA sequence: TGTGCCAGCAGCTTGGCGAGTCACGGTAATCAGCCCCAGCATTTT.

The V and J genes are TRBV29-1 and TRBJ2-3; D not certain. The V gene's germline CDR1 is SQVTM and CDR2 ANQGSEA. CDR3 size: 16 residues. V gave up 0 bases and J gave up 2 bases, with 15 bases separating them. DNA for the CDR3: TGCAGCGTTGAAGATCTAGGCACCCATTACACAGATACGCAGTATTTT. It specifies CSVEDLGTHYTDTQYF.

J is TRBJ1-6 and V is TRBV7-9, with 7 bases that match TRBD1. The CDR3 has 14 residues. Germline lookup yields CDR1 SEHNR and CDR2 FQNEAQ (reference sequence). V lost 6 bases and J lost 5; bases outside the gene matches: 4. CDR3 protein: CASSSGQNNSPLHF. For the CDR3, the DNA is TGTGCCAGCAGTTCGGGACAGAATAATTCACCCCTCCACTTT.

The chain employs TRBV4-1 and TRBJ2-7, with 11 bases lining up with TRBD1. There are 16 residues in the CDR3. Germline V lookup: CDR1 MGHRA, CDR2 YSYEKL. Trimming at V came to 4 bases and at J to 0 bases, leaving 5 bases not matched to a gene. The CDR3: CASSPRTGGFSYEQYF. The DNA of the CDR3 is TGCGCCAGCAGCCCCCGGACAGGGGGCTTCTCCTACGAGCAGTACTTC.

This clone was counted only a few times. V is TRBV9 and J is TRBJ1-2, with D maybe TRBD1 (6 bases). Trimming took off 3 bases at V and 8 bases at J, with 11 bases between the two ends. The CDR3 totals 12 residues. Germline assignment: CDR1 SGDLS and CDR2 YYNGEE. CDR3 nucleotides: TGTGCCAGCAGCGGTAGAACAGGGGGCTACACCTTC. Translated, it gives CASSGRTGGYTF. Variable domain in full (rest from reference TRBV9 and TRBJ1-2): DSGVTQTPKHLITATGQRVTLRCSPRSGDLSVYWYQQSLDQGLQFLIQYYNGEERAKGNILERFSAQQFPDLHSELNLSSLELGDSALYFCASSGRTGGYTFGSGTRLTVV.

The chain combines TRBV5-8 with TRBJ1-2, with 8 positions matching TRBD1. The CDR3 runs 16 residues. The V segment lost 6 bases and the J segment 6 bases; nucleotides outside the gene matches: 16. Germline-derived CDR1 and CDR2 are SGHTS and YDEGEE. As DNA, the CDR3 is TGTGCCAGCAACCCTGTAGAGGGACAGGTCTGGGATGGCTACACCTTC. This translates into CASNPVEGQVWDGYTF.

This clone turned up a few times. In the same sample, other DNA sequences code for this CDR3. The rearrangement links TRBV6-6 to TRBJ1-2, with D maybe TRBD1 (5 bases). The ends were cut back, 0 bases at V and 4 bases at J, with 9 bases in the middle. Germline CDR1 MNHNY, CDR2 SVGAGI (reference sequence). The CDR3 is made up of 14 amino acids. The CDR3 sequence: CASSYSGLGYGYTF. In DNA, the CDR3 is TGTGCCAGCAGTTACTCGGGACTAGGCTATGGCTACACCTTC.

Only one count was recorded for this clone. The chain recombines TRBV4-1 with TRBJ2-7; 7 nucleotides match TRBD2. Germline lookup yields CDR1 MGHRA and CDR2 YSYEKL. The CDR3 has 14 amino acids. The trim removed 0 bases at V and 3 bases at J, leaving 2 bases unmatched. The CDR3 loop is CASSQEGGSYEQYF. CDR3 DNA: TGCGCCAGCAGCCAAGAGGGGGGGAGCTACGAGCAGTACTTC.

The J gene is TRBJ2-3, the V gene TRBV19; D perhaps matches TRBD1 (6 bases). The V end lost 2 bases, the J end lost 4 bases, and 13 bases lay between the germline ends. The CDR3 loop spans 15 amino acids. CDR1 and CDR2 (germline): LNHDA, SQIVND (reference sequence). The CDR3 DNA reads TGTGCCAGTAGTATATCGGGGACATTTGCAGATACGCAGTATTTT. Translating gives CASSISGTFADTQYF.

This chain joins TRBV5-6 and TRBJ1-1, with 7 bases aligning to TRBD1. V trimming: 0 bases; J trimming: 4 bases; junction bases outside the gene matches: 0. Germline assignment: CDR1 SGHDT and CDR2 YYEEEE. The CDR3 totals 13 residues. CDR3 in amino acids: CASSLEGATEAFF. The CDR3 bases are TGTGCCAGCAGCTTGGAGGGGGCCACTGAAGCTTTCTTT.

The V gene is TRBV4-1, the J gene TRBJ2-7; 8 nucleotides match TRBD2. This CDR3 is built from 16 residues. V lost 2 bases and J lost 4; bases outside the gene matches: 10. The germline V gene has CDR1 MGHRA and CDR2 YSYEKL. CDR3 in DNA: TGCGCCAGCAGCCAATCTGATCGGGGGGGCCGGTACGAGCAGTACTTC. Protein sequence: CASSQSDRGGRYEQYF.

This clone was seen just once. The chain employs TRBV11-2 and TRBJ2-7; no firm D call. V dropped 5 bases and J dropped 0 bases, with 11 bases sitting between them. Germline CDR1 reads SGHAT; CDR2 reads FQNNGV. The CDR3 totals 14 residues. CDR3 protein: CASSLYHLSYEQYF. CDR3 in DNA: TGTGCCAGCAGCCTATACCACCTCTCCTACGAGCAGTACTTC.

The chain uses TRBV5-4 and TRBJ2-1; TRBD1 matches at 7 bases. This CDR3 region has 15 residues. With 3 bases clipped from V and 0 bases from J, the junction kept 3 bases outside the gene matches. Germline CDR1 reads SGHNT; CDR2 reads YYREEE (reference sequence). CDR3: CASSYRGSSYNEQFF. The CDR3 coding sequence is TGTGCCAGCAGCTACAGGGGAAGCTCCTACAATGAGCAGTTCTTC.